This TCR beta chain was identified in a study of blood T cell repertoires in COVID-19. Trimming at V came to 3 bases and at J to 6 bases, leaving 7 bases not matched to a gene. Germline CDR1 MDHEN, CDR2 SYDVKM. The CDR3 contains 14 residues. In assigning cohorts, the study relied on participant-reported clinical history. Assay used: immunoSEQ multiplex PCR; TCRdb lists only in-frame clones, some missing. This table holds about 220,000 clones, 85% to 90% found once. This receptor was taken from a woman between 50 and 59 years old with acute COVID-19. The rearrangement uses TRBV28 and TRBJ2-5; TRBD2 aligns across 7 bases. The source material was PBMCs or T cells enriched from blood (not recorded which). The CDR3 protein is CASSLEGRVQTQYF. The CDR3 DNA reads TGTGCCAGCAGTTTGGAGGGGAGGGTTCAGACCCAGTACTTC.